The entry below describes one T cell receptor (beta chain). Its target is unknown. CDR1 is SGDLS and CDR2 is YYNGEE in the germline V gene. Trimming shortened V by 3 bases and J by 0 bases, and 13 bases separated the two germline ends. This CDR3 is built from 16 residues. Here immunoSEQ multiplex PCR was the method, and the copy in TCRdb shows in-frame clones only, minus some. This table holds roughly 23,000 clones, 80% to 90% found once. The data originate from a study of OX40 agonist ivuxolimab in advanced cancers. Study overall: Patient treatment consisted of intravenous ivuxolimab administration every 2 weeks at 0.01 to 10 mg/kg.

Individuals having autoimmune disease history or systemic immunosuppression were not enrolled. Whole-study results and caveats: Partial responders at 0.1-3.0 mg/kg had among the lowest clonal expansion.

V usage is TRBV9 and J usage is TRBJ1-5; tentatively, D is TRBD1 (5 bases). The source was CD4+ or CD8+ T cells sorted from blood, collected in a trial of the OX40 agonist ivuxolimab. The source is an adult with an advanced solid tumor such as melanoma, head and neck, liver or kidney cancer. CDR3 loop: CASSATGGYSNQPQHF. The CDR3 DNA reads as TGTGCCAGCAGCGCCACCGGGGGTTATAGCAATCAGCCCCAGCATTTT.